The 16 T cell receptor beta chains below were found in one sample sequenced in a study of cytomegalovirus exposure and HLA in healthy donors. Primers: 60 Vbeta forward and 13 Jbeta reverse. Repertoires were generated with immunoSEQ multiplex PCR, while TCRdb's copy carries only in-frame clones and drops some. The table records under 70,000 clones, roughly 85% of them present only once. Sequenced: PBMCs. These TCRs come from a woman in her twenties or thirties in good health and CMV-seronegative.

V and J are TRBV7-9 and TRBJ2-2, with a weak D call TRBD1 (5 bases). With 8 bases removed from V and 1 base from J, the gap between germline ends came to 11 bases. The CDR3 loop spans 14 amino acids. In germline, CDR1 is SEHNR, CDR2 FQNEAQ (reference sequence). CDR3 region: CASLGAENTGELFF. The CDR3 coding sequence is TGTGCCAGCCTTGGGGCGGAGAACACCGGGGAGCTGTTTTTT.

V usage is TRBV19 and J usage is TRBJ2-1, with no clear D. The CDR3 is made up of 14 amino acids. Trimming took 4 bases from V and 3 from J, leaving 10 bases between them. Looked up from germline, CDR1 is LNHDA and CDR2 is SQIVND (reference sequence). The CDR3 is CASSTQALYNEQFF. The CDR3, as DNA: TGTGCCAGTAGTACCCAGGCCCTCTACAATGAGCAGTTCTTC.

J is TRBJ1-1 and V is TRBV10-3; tentative D call: TRBD1 (5 bases). Germline CDR1 is ENHRY and CDR2 is SYGVKD. The CDR3 contains 15 residues. V was pared by 6 bases and J by 5 bases, with 19 bases between. This chain's CDR3 is CAIREGFGGETEAFF. The DNA for the CDR3 is TGTGCCATCAGAGAGGGTTTCGGGGGAGAGACTGAAGCTTTCTTT.

This chain connects TRBV2 to TRBJ1-1, with 7 bases identical to TRBD1. The CDR3 contains 13 residues. Trimming took 4 bases from V and 8 from J; bases not matched to a gene: 7. CDR1 SNHLY and CDR2 FYNNEI come from the germline V gene. The CDR3: CASSVAQGTEAFF. The CDR3, as DNA: TGTGCCAGCAGTGTCGCACAGGGGACCGAAGCTTTCTTT. Supplemented by reference TRBV2 and TRBJ1-1, the full variable domain reads EPEVTQTPSHQVTQMGQEVILRCVPISNHLYFYWYRQILGQKVEFLVSFYNNEISEKSEIFDDQFSVERPDGSNFTLKIRSTKLEDSAMYFCASSVAQGTEAFFGQGTRLTVV.

The chain joins TRBV27 to TRBJ2-7, with 8 bases aligning to TRBD2. V shed 5 bases and J 5 bases; nucleotides not matched to a gene: 8. The CDR3 runs to 14 residues. CDR1 is MNHEY and CDR2 is SMNVEV in the germline V gene (reference sequence). CDR3 coding DNA: TGTGCCAGCAGTACCGCCCGGGGGGGCCACGAGCAGTACTTC. Its protein product is CASSTARGGHEQYF.

The chain links TRBV9 to TRBJ2-7; 8 nucleotides line up with TRBD1. Germline V gives CDR1 SGDLS, CDR2 YYNGEE. The V segment lost 4 bases and the J segment 4 bases; nucleotides outside the gene matches: 7. The CDR3 sequence is 14 residues long. CDR3 sequence: CASSNSGTGYEQYF. In nucleotides, the CDR3 is TGTGCCAGCAGCAATTCCGGGACAGGTTACGAGCAGTACTTC.

The gene calls are TRBV7-2 and TRBJ2-3; D call uncertain. CDR3 size: 13 residues. Germline V gene data show CDR1 as SGHTA and CDR2 as FQGNSA. V was pared by 1 base and J by 6 bases, with 8 bases between. CDR3 DNA: TGTGCCAGCAGCTTAGTTACCGGGGATACGCAGTATTTT. Translated, it gives CASSLVTGDTQYF.

The V call is TRBV10-3, the J call TRBJ2-7, with 7 bases aligning to TRBD2. The CDR3 is 17 amino acids. From germline, CDR1 is ENHRY and CDR2 SYGVKD. Trimming cost V 4 bases and J 0 bases; bases outside gene matches: 12. The CDR3 region is CAISGELASESSYEQYF. CDR3 DNA: TGTGCCATCAGTGGGGAACTAGCGAGCGAGAGCTCCTACGAGCAGTACTTC.

The chain uses TRBV30 and TRBJ2-3, with 10 positions matching TRBD2. After removal of 2 bases from V and 1 base from J, the junction contained 3 bases not matched to a gene. In germline, CDR1 is GTSNPN, CDR2 SVGIG (reference sequence). This CDR3 is built from 15 residues. As DNA, the CDR3 is TGTGCCTGGAGTCAAGGACTAGCGGGCACAGATACGCAGTATTTT. Translated, it gives CAWSQGLAGTDTQYF. The full variable domain, rest sourced from reference TRBV30 and TRBJ2-3, is SQTIHQWPATLVQPVGSPLSLECTVEGTSNPNLYWYRQAAGRGLQLLFYSVGIGQISSEVPQNLSASRPQDRQFILSSKKLLLSDSGFYLCAWSQGLAGTDTQYFGPGTRLTVL.

The J gene is TRBJ2-3, the V gene TRBV5-1, with 10 bases identical to TRBD2. The CDR3 is 18 amino acids. J lost 1 base, V lost 2 bases, and 10 bases had no gene match. The V gene's germline CDR1 is SGHRS and CDR2 YFSETQ. CDR3 coding DNA: TGCGCCAGCAGCTTCGCCGGCAGCGGGGGGGGACGCACAGATACGCAGTATTTT. This gives the protein CASSFAGSGGGRTDTQYF.

The rearrangement links TRBV29-1 to TRBJ1-1; tentatively, D is TRBD1 (5 bases). Germline CDR1 reads SQVTM; CDR2 reads ANQGSEA. Trimming shortened V by 6 bases and J by 2 bases, and 16 bases separated the two germline ends. The CDR3 is 14 residues long. The chain's CDR3 is CSVLPFDSNTEAFF. The CDR3 DNA reads as TGCAGCGTCCTGCCCTTTGACAGTAACACTGAAGCTTTCTTT. The whole variable domain, filled in from reference TRBV29-1 and TRBJ1-1, reads SAVISQKPSRDICQRGTSLTIQCQVDSQVTMMFWYRQQPGQSLTLIATANQGSEATYESGFVIDKFPISRPNLTFSTLTVSNMSPEDSSIYLCSVLPFDSNTEAFFGQGTRLTVV.

This chain connects TRBV2 to TRBJ1-3, with 7 bases identical to TRBD1. This CDR3 is 16 amino acids long. Germline lookup yields CDR1 SNHLY and CDR2 FYNNEI. The V gene end was trimmed by 6 bases and the J gene end by 0 bases; junction bases not matched to a gene: 8. The CDR3 DNA reads TGTGCCAGCAGCGTTGGACAGGCGTCCTCTGGAAACACCATATATTTT. This codes for CASSVGQASSGNTIYF. The variable domain in full, completed from reference TRBV2 and TRBJ1-3, reads EPEVTQTPSHQVTQMGQEVILRCVPISNHLYFYWYRQILGQKVEFLVSFYNNEISEKSEIFDDQFSVERPDGSNFTLKIRSTKLEDSAMYFCASSVGQASSGNTIYFGEGSWLTVV.

The V gene is TRBV28, the J gene TRBJ1-5, with TRBD1 identical over 9 bases. V was clipped by 6 bases and J by 0 bases; unmatched bases: 15. The CDR3 extends over 19 amino acids. Germline lookup yields CDR1 MDHEN and CDR2 SYDVKM. The CDR3 protein is CASRSLSGQGELSNQPQHF. The DNA for the CDR3 is TGTGCCAGCAGATCCCTCTCGGGACAGGGTGAGCTTAGCAATCAGCCCCAGCATTTT. The full variable domain, completed using reference TRBV28 and TRBJ1-5, is DVKVTQSSRYLVKRTGEKVFLECVQDMDHENMFWYRQDPGLGLRLIYFSYDVKMKEKGDIPEGYSVSREKKERFSLILESASTNQTSMYLCASRSLSGQGELSNQPQHFGDGTRLSIL.

The table lists this clone with a few counts. The chain recombines TRBV6-1 with TRBJ2-1, with 8 bases that match TRBD2. The CDR3 loop spans 15 amino acids. The junction had 4 bases not matched to a gene; V was cut back by 1 base and J by 5 bases. The germline CDR1 and CDR2 sequences are MNHNS and SASEGT. CDR3 coding DNA: TGTGCCAGCAGTGAAGATCCGGGAGGGGACAATGAGCAGTTCTTC. Protein sequence: CASSEDPGGDNEQFF.

The rearrangement links TRBV28 to TRBJ1-3; D is ambiguous. The CDR3 runs to 15 residues. The germline V and J ends were trimmed by 6 bases and 0 bases, with 12 bases remaining between them. From germline, CDR1 is MDHEN and CDR2 SYDVKM. The CDR3 coding sequence is TGTGCCAGCAGGGGGAGTGATACCTCTGGAAACACCATATATTTT. This translates into CASRGSDTSGNTIYF.

This rearrangement joins TRBV30 to TRBJ2-2; D possibly corresponds to TRBD1 (6 bases). CDR3 length equals 13 residues. V was clipped by 5 bases and J by 2 bases, with 9 bases between them. CDR1 and CDR2 from the germline V gene are GTSNPN and SVGIG (reference sequence). CDR3 residues: CAWGGGNTGELFF. The CDR3 nucleotides read TGTGCCTGGGGTGGGGGCAACACCGGGGAGCTGTTTTTT.